One and the same sample provided the 16 T cell receptor beta chains below, sequenced in a study of molecular identifiers for immune sequencing clone quantification. TCRdb independently ran MiXCR on the PCR reads; one entry per CDR3 protein. The repertoire holds around 300,000 distinct CDR3 sequences, with over 20% as singletons. What was sequenced was naive CD8+ T cells from blood, with Jurkat cell RNA spiked in. Specified subset: FACS-sorted CD8+CD4-CCR7+CD45RA+ naive T cells. The receptor source for this set is a human donor in good health. Some libraries in this study had Jurkat cell RNA spiked in.

As regards this clonotype: Sequence at one end of the junction differs from germline and may be a read error. For the CDR3, the DNA is TGTGCCAGCAGTTTAACACAGCGTACGACTGAAGCTCTCTTT. Amino acids: CASSLTQRTTEALF. The chain recombines TRBV28 with TRBJ1-1, with unresolved D. The CDR3 totals 14 residues. Germline assignment: CDR1 MDHEN and CDR2 SYDVKM.

The chain has TRBV7-9 and TRBJ2-7; D is uncertain. CDR3 length: 13 residues. Between the trimmed V and J ends, which lost 5 bases and 5 bases, there was a span of 13 bases. The germline CDR1 and CDR2 sequences are SEHNR and FQNEAQ (reference sequence). CDR3 nucleotides: TGTGCCAGCAGCCCAACCGCGTCCAACGAGCAGTACTTC. Protein sequence: CASSPTASNEQYF.

The chain links TRBV27 to TRBJ1-5, with D hard to call. This CDR3 is 15 amino acids long. Between the trimmed V and J ends, which lost 0 bases and 2 bases, there was a span of 8 bases. Germline lookup yields CDR1 MNHEY and CDR2 SMNVEV (reference sequence). The CDR3 here is CASSLSGNRNQPQHF. In DNA, the CDR3 is TGTGCCAGCAGTTTATCAGGAAATCGCAATCAGCCCCAGCATTTT.

This clonotype has just a few counts. The rearrangement joins TRBV7-9 to TRBJ2-3; D remains ambiguous. Per germline, CDR1 SEHNR and CDR2 FQNEAQ (reference sequence). The CDR3 totals 16 residues. The V and J ends lost 3 bases and 5 bases respectively, with 18 bases between them. Here the CDR3 reads CASSLWGGREEDTQYF. In DNA, the CDR3 is TGTGCCAGCAGCTTGTGGGGTGGCCGCGAGGAAGATACGCAGTATTTT.

The chain employs TRBV6-1 and TRBJ1-5, with D tentatively TRBD1 (5 bases). V was trimmed by 2 bases and J by 0 bases, leaving 11 bases between them. The CDR3 runs to 16 residues. From germline, CDR1 is MNHNS and CDR2 SASEGT. The CDR3 DNA is TGTGCCAGCAGTGAATGGGGGGGGTATAGCAATCAGCCCCAGCATTTT. It is translated as CASSEWGGYSNQPQHF.

The table lists this clonotype with many counts. V and J are TRBV6-4 and TRBJ2-3; the match to TRBD2 covers 10 bases. This CDR3 is 16 amino acids long. The V segment lost 6 bases and the J segment 4 bases; nucleotides outside the gene matches: 10. Per the germline V gene, CDR1 is MRHNA and CDR2 is SNTAGT. Here the CDR3 DNA reads TGTGCCAGCAGCGTTCGAGCGGGAGGGCCCTCAGATACGCAGTATTTT. Translation gives CASSVRAGGPSDTQYF.

J is TRBJ1-2 and V is TRBV4-1, with 7 bases identical to TRBD1. Germline V CDR1 and CDR2: MGHRA, YSYEKL. V shed 1 base and J 3 bases; nucleotides not matched to a gene: 5. CDR3 length: 15 residues. CDR3 sequence: CASSQARGRDYGYTF. The CDR3 nucleotides are TGCGCCAGCAGCCAAGCGAGGGGGCGCGACTATGGCTACACCTTC.

The chain couples TRBV7-9 to TRBJ2-7; 8 bases fit TRBD2. V was clipped by 4 bases and J by 1 base; unmatched bases: 9. This CDR3 region has 16 residues. Germline V CDR1 and CDR2: SEHNR, FQNEAQ (reference sequence). This chain's CDR3 is CASSSGSGGPSYEQYF. The CDR3 nucleotides read TGTGCCAGCAGCTCCGGAAGCGGGGGCCCTTCCTACGAGCAGTACTTC.

This clonotype was seen ten or more times. The rearrangement uses TRBV30 and TRBJ2-1, with D perhaps TRBD1 (6 bases). V was shortened by 5 bases and J by 6 bases, with 17 bases between the two germline ends. The CDR3 is made up of 14 amino acids. Germline-derived CDR1 and CDR2 are GTSNPN and SVGIG (reference sequence). The CDR3: CAWAGGPGFNEQFF. CDR3 sequence (DNA): TGTGCCTGGGCTGGGGGCCCAGGTTTCAATGAGCAGTTCTTC.

Ten or more counts support this clonotype. This chain uses TRBV9 with TRBJ2-3; 8 bases align to TRBD2. The CDR3 has 16 amino acids. The J segment lost 6 bases and the V segment lost 0 bases, leaving 9 bases of the junction unmatched. Germline CDR1 reads SGDLS; CDR2 reads YYNGEE. In DNA form, the CDR3 reads TGTGCCAGCAGCGTAGGGAGGCGGGGGGTCATGGATACGCAGTATTTT. It codes for CASSVGRRGVMDTQYF.

As to this clonotype: This may arise from a read error, as a much more abundant clone is one base away. V gene TRBV5-4 combines with J gene TRBJ2-3; 7 bases align to TRBD1. The length of the CDR3 is 14 residues. CDR1 and CDR2 from the germline V gene are SGHNT and YYREEE (reference sequence). CDR3 DNA sequence: TGTGCCAGCAGCGGCGTAACAGGGGTAGATACGCAGTGTTTT. This gives the protein CASSGVTGVDTQCF.

Points on this clonotype: Likely a read error: the CDR3 ends without its conserved phenylalanine or tryptophan. V gene TRBV6-1 combines with J gene TRBJ1-5; D gene unclear. Germline lookup yields CDR1 MNHNS and CDR2 SASEGT. The length of the CDR3 is 12 residues. The V end was cut by 1 base, the J end by 7 bases, with 5 bases between. DNA of the CDR3: TGTGCCAGCAGTGAAGTCCCGCAGCCCCAGCATATT. Translation gives CASSEVPQPQHI.

Regarding this clonotype: It may be a read error: a sequence one base away is much more abundant. This chain connects TRBV29-1 to TRBJ2-6; TRBD1 is a possible D gene (5 bases). CDR1 is SQVTM, CDR2 ANQGSEA, per germline. This CDR3 has 15 residues. CDR3 loop: CSVEGLESGANVLAF. CDR3 sequence (DNA): TGCAGCGTTGAAGGGCTGGAGTCTGGGGCCAACGTCCTGGCTTTC.

This clonotype has ten or more counts. The chain is built from TRBV11-2 and TRBJ2-1; 13 positions agree with TRBD2. The germline CDR1 and CDR2 sequences are SGHAT and FQNNGV. The junction had 5 bases not matched to a gene; V was cut back by 4 bases and J by 8 bases. The CDR3 has 15 residues. CDR3 region: CASSSWTSGSDEQFF. The CDR3 coding sequence is TGTGCCAGCAGCTCCTGGACTAGCGGGAGTGATGAGCAGTTCTTC.

This clonotype showed up just a few times. The chain uses TRBV6-2 or TRBV6-3 and TRBJ1-1, with D maybe TRBD1 (5 bases). V was cut by 2 bases and J by 1 base, with 17 bases left in between. Germline lookup yields CDR1 MNHEY and CDR2 SVGEGT. There are 17 residues in the CDR3. Here the CDR3 reads CASSYPPSQGPNTEAFF. The CDR3 DNA reads as TGTGCCAGCAGTTACCCTCCTTCCCAGGGACCGAACACTGAAGCTTTCTTT.

The sample holds a few counts of this clonotype. The V and J genes are TRBV6-5 and TRBJ2-3; the D is unclear. V shed 7 bases and J shed 2 bases, with 19 bases lying between them. Per the germline V gene, CDR1 is MNHEY and CDR2 is SVGAGI. The length of the CDR3 is 16 residues. The CDR3 region is CASTPFAGYFTDTQYF. The CDR3 DNA reads as TGTGCCAGCACCCCTTTTGCAGGCTATTTCACAGATACGCAGTATTTT.